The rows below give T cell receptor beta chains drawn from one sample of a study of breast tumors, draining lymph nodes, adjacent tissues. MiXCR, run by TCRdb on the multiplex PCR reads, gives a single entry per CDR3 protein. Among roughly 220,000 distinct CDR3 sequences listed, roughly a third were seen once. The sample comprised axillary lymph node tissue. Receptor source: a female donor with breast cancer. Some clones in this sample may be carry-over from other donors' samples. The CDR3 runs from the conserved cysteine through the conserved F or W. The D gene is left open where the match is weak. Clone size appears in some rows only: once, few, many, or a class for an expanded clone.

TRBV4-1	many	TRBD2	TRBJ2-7	TGCGCCAGCAGCCAAGAAGAAGCGGGAGGGGGGGCCTACGAGCAGTACTTC	CASSQEEAGGGAYEQYF
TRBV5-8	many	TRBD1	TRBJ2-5	TGTGCCAGCAGCCTTAGGGGGCCCCTTCAAGAGACCCAGTACTTC	CASSLRGPLQETQYF
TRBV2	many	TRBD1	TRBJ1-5	TGTGCCAGCACTAAACAGGGGATCAATCAGCCCCAGCATTTT	CASTKQGINQPQHF
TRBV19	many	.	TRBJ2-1	TGTGCCAGTAGTATAGCTGGCAGGGGGCAGTTCTTC	CASSIAGRGQFF
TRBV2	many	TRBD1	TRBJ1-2	TGTGCCAGCATAAAAGGGACGACCCAGGGGGCGAATGGCTACACCTTC	CASIKGTTQGANGYTF
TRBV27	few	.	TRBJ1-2	TGTGCCAGCTTTAGCGGGCAGGGGTATGGCTACACCTTC	CASFSGQGYGYTF
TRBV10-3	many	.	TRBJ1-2	TGTGCTGGGGGGGGCGGAAACTATGGCTACACCTTC	CAGGGGNYGYTF
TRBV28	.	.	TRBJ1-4	TGTGCCAGCAGCCCGGCCGACAGAGCAACTAATGAAAAACTGTTTTTT	CASSPADRATNEKLFF
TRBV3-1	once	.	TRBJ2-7	TGCGCCAGCAGCCAATCGATCGAGCAGTACTTC	CASSQSIEQYF
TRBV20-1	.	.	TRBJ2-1	TGCAGTGCTAGAGAGGTGGGGGGTAAAACGGAGCAGTTCTTC	CSAREVGGKTEQFF
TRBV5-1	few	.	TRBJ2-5	TGCGCCAGCAGCTTGGCATCACCCAAAGAGACCCAGTACTTC	CASSLASPKETQYF
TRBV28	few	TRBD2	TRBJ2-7	TGTGCCAGCAGCGGACTAGCGGCCCCCTACGAGCAGTACTTC	CASSGLAAPYEQYF
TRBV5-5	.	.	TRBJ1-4	TGTGCCAGCAGCTTGGAGGCCTCCACTAATGAAAAACTGTTTTTT	CASSLEASTNEKLFF
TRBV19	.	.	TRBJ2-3	TGTGCCAGTTATTCGGTAGCGGATTTCGGCACAGATACGCAGTATTTT	CASYSVADFGTDTQYF
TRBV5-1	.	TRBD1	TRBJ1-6	TGCGCCAGCAGCGAAGGGACAGGGACACTAGATTCACCCCTCCACTTT	CASSEGTGTLDSPLHF
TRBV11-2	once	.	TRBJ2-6	TGTGCCAGCAGCGCCACCGACGGGGCCAACGTCCTGACTTTC	CASSATDGANVLTF
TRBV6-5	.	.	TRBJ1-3	TGTGCCAGCAGTTATAAGGGAAGCTCTGGAAACACCATATATTTT	CASSYKGSSGNTIYF
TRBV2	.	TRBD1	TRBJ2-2	TGTGCCAGCAACCCAGGGGGCTGGAACACCGGGGAGCTGTTTTTC	CASNPGGWNTGELFF
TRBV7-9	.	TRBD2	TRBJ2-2	TGTGCCAGCCGAGGCGGGGGGGCGGACACCGGGGAGCTGTCTTGG	CASRGGGADTGELSW
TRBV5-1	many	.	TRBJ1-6	TGCGCCAGCAGCTTGGTGGGCAACTCAGGTTCACCCCTCCACTTT	CASSLVGNSGSPLHF
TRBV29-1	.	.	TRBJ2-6	TGCAGCGTTGCACAGTCTGGGGCCAACGTCCTGACTTTC	CSVAQSGANVLTF